This TCR beta chain was retrieved from a study of CXCR3-negative and CXCR3-positive naive CD8 T cells. The method, 5' RACE with UMI labels, was used to prepare the TRB cDNA libraries. TCRdb re-called the 5' RACE reads; every CDR3 protein appears as one record, without DNA. This sample carries about 98,000 distinct CDR3 sequences, with about 1% going to the ten biggest clones. This CDR3 is built from 14 residues. Broader study findings: Comparison of naive cells showed more hydrophobic TRB CDR3s in CXCR3-positive than in CXCR3-negative naive cells.

Of note for this clonotype: Its antigen is unknown.

The clonotype was recovered from a human donor in good health. Some clones in this sample may be carry-over from other donors' samples. The sequenced sample consisted of naive CXCR3+ CD8+ T cells from blood. As for subset: CD45RO-CCR7+CD27+CD95- naive CD8+ T cells expressing CXCR3 (TNR3+). The chain is built from TRBV12-3 or TRBV12-4 and TRBJ2-5; TCRdb selects TRBD1, and the lack of DNA leaves this call unchecked. This chain's CDR3 is CASSPRAGQETQYF.